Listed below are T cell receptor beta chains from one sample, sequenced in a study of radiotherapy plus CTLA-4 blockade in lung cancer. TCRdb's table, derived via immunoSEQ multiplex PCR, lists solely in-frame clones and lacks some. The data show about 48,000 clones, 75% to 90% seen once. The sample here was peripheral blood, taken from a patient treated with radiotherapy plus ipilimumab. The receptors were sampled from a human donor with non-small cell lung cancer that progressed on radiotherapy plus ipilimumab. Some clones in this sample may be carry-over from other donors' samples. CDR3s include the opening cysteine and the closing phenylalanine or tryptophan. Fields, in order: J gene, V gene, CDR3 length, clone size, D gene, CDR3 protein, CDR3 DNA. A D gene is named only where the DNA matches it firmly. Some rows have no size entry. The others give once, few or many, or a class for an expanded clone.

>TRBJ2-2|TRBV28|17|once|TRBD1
CASSRLAAPGGPGELFF
TGTGCCAGCAGTCGGTTAGCGGCCCCAGGGGGCCCCGGGGAGCTGTTTTTT
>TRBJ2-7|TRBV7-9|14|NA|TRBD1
CASSTGQGRNEQYF
TGTGCCAGCAGCACCGGACAGGGACGCAACGAGCAGTACTTC
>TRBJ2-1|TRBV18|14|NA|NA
CASSPLQGYNEQFF
TGTGCCAGCTCACCACTACAGGGCTACAATGAGCAGTTCTTC
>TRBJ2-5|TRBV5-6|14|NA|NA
CASSSGSSQETQYF
TGTGCCAGCAGCTCCGGGTCTTCTCAAGAGACCCAGTACTTC
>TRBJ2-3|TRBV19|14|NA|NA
CASSIQGSTDTQYF
TGTGCCAGTAGTATCCAGGGTAGCACAGATACGCAGTATTTT
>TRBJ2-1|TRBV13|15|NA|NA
CASILSGPTYNEQFF
TGTGCCAGCATTCTAAGCGGGCCAACCTACAATGAGCAGTTCTTC
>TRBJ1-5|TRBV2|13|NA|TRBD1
CASSPRGLQPQHF
TGTGCCAGCAGTCCTAGGGGGCTTCAGCCCCAGCATTTT
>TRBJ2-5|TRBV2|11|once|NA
CASSSQETQYF
TGTGCCAGCAGCAGCCAAGAGACCCAGTACTTC
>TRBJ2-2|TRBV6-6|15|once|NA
CASSYGLLAREELFF
TGTGCCAGCAGTTACGGTTTACTAGCTAGGGAGGAGCTGTTTTTT
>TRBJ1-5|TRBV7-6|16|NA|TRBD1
CASSKESDRADQPQHF
TGTGCCAGCAGCAAAGAGTCGGACAGGGCGGATCAGCCCCAGCATTTT
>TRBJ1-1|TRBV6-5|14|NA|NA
CASRPAGWNTEAFF
TGTGCCAGCAGGCCGGCAGGGTGGAACACTGAAGCTTTCTTT
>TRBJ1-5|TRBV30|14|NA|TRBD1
CAWSAGQGNQPQHF
TGTGCCTGGAGTGCCGGACAGGGCAATCAGCCCCAGCATTTT
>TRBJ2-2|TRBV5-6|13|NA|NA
CASSERGTGELFF
TGTGCCAGCAGCGAAAGGGGCACCGGGGAGCTGTTTTTT
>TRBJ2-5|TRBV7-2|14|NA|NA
CASSLRRERETQYF
TGTGCCAGCAGCTTACGGAGGGAACGAGAGACCCAGTACTTC